This T cell receptor (beta chain) was profiled in a study of cytomegalovirus exposure and HLA in healthy donors. PCR employed 60 Vbeta and 13 Jbeta primers. Measured with immunoSEQ multiplex PCR; TCRdb has only the in-frame clones, and not every one. Seen here are approximately 74,000 clones, about 80% observed once, and the top ten hold around 7%. Study-wide points: HLA alleles were associated with 15,000 to 20,000 TCR beta sequences in a later analysis at 0.05 false discovery rate. There were a few CMV-associated chains whose specificity for CMV antigens was confirmed in vitro. Later analysis suggested most CMV-associated TCR beta chains were HLA-restricted.

Germline-derived CDR1 and CDR2 are GTSNPN and SVGIG (reference sequence). With 0 bases removed from V and 5 bases from J, the gap between germline ends came to 13 bases. CDR3 length: 14 amino acids. Remarks on this clone: Its antigen is as yet unknown.

The specimen was PBMCs. This chain joins TRBV30 and TRBJ2-5; tentative D call: TRBD2 (6 bases). The TCR was taken from a middle-aged woman in good health and CMV-seronegative. The CDR3 sequence: CAWSVLGGAETQYF. The CDR3 DNA sequence: TGTGCCTGGAGTGTACTGGGAGGTGCGGAGACCCAGTACTTC.